The clone carrying this T cell receptor (beta chain) was detected many times. Its antigen is still unknown. This specimen comes from a study of T cells in Graves' hyperthyroidism and ophthalmopathy. Overall study: Sampling of peripheral blood happened at initial diagnosis, prior to any treatment.

Study outcomes and limitations: Ophthalmopathy was distinguished from stable hyperthyroidism by 13 V-J signatures. Most thyroid clonotypes that were expanded above 0.001 also turned up in blood.

Using RNA transcripts as the source, TCR beta CDR3 regions were amplified. HTBI primers drove first-round RT-PCR of the TCR CDR3. TCRdb fed the multiplex PCR reads into MiXCR, producing one record per CDR3 protein. The sample shows approximately 380,000 distinct CDR3 sequences, over 13% of them seen only once. This CDR3 has 13 amino acids. CDR1 and CDR2 from the germline V gene are DFQATT and SNEGSKA (reference sequence). The ends were cut back, 2 bases at V and 6 bases at J, with 13 bases in the middle. This receptor was identified in a man aged 45 to 65 with Graves' ophthalmopathy. V and J are TRBV20-1 and TRBJ2-5, with D unclear. Material: blood. The CDR3: CSARPTGLQTQYF. The CDR3 nucleotides are TGCAGTGCTAGACCAACCGGGTTGCAGACCCAGTACTTC.